Listed below are T cell receptor beta chains from one sample, sequenced in a study of T-cell reconstitution after alpha-beta-depleted transplantation in children. Each CDR3 protein is one row after TCRdb ran MiXCR on the PCR reads. This table holds 780,000 or so distinct CDR3 sequences, about 15% found once. The specimen was PBMCs, mostly from graft donor cells, collected 360 days after TCRalphabeta/CD19-depleted stem cell transplant. These receptor sequences come from a male patient aged 10 to 17 who had a stem cell transplant for acute lymphoblastic leukemia, so the T cells may come from the graft donor. Each CDR3 is given without its conserved first and last residue. A D gene is named only where the DNA matches it firmly.

CDR3 protein,D gene,J gene,V gene
ASSLRTGLHSGNTIY,TRBD1,TRBJ1-3,TRBV14
SARSSPFSGRNYNEQF,TRBD2,TRBJ2-1,TRBV20-1
SVDQQDMIEAF,.,TRBJ1-1,TRBV29-1
ASSYPDRYTQY,.,TRBJ2-3,TRBV25-1
SARGWTGKNYGYT,TRBD1,TRBJ1-2,TRBV20-1
ASSQARAANTGELF,.,TRBJ2-2,TRBV5-1
ASSLAGQGSEQY,.,TRBJ2-7,TRBV7-6
AISVGDEYEQY,.,TRBJ2-7,TRBV10-3
SAQYWPYNEQF,.,TRBJ2-1,TRBV20-1
SVEDPGVQGYGYT,.,TRBJ1-2,TRBV29-1
SARGLAEYNEQF,.,TRBJ2-1,TRBV20-1
SVGGAGEQY,.,TRBJ2-7,TRBV29-1
ASTLADSSYEQY,TRBD2,TRBJ2-7,TRBV7-6
ASSLRRLAGAAGELF,TRBD2,TRBJ2-2,TRBV5-4
SARSGGNQPQH,.,TRBJ1-5,TRBV20-1
ASSFIAPEGRYEQY,.,TRBJ2-7,TRBV5-5
ASSPSETNIQY,.,TRBJ2-4,TRBV7-9
SADPETSGSLDTQY,TRBD2,TRBJ2-3,TRBV20-1
ASRQDGGPVYEQY,.,TRBJ2-7,TRBV7-3
ATSGQLGTDTQY,.,TRBJ2-3,TRBV24-1
ASSMSRPGEPQH,.,TRBJ1-5,TRBV19
ASSASAASYNEQF,.,TRBJ2-1,TRBV6-1
ATSDQRGSGSGHNEQF,TRBD2,TRBJ2-1,TRBV24-1
ASSLDGPIYGYT,.,TRBJ1-2,TRBV7-2
ASSLGARAGGRRTDTQY,TRBD2,TRBJ2-3,TRBV7-3
ASSSPTRGITDTQY,.,TRBJ2-3,TRBV5-1
SVSLETGELF,.,TRBJ2-2,TRBV29-1
SAGRDDSYNEQF,.,TRBJ2-1,TRBV20-1